One sample yielded the 27 T cell receptor beta chains listed below, sequenced in a study of blood T cell repertoires in COVID-19. The repertoire was sequenced with immunoSEQ multiplex PCR; TCRdb's copy has only in-frame clones and lacks some. This table holds about 51,000 clones, roughly 90% found once. Material for sequencing was peripheral blood. These receptors all stem from a man aged 55 to 70 with acute or convalescent COVID-19.

This clone was observed once. This chain joins TRBV6-1 and TRBJ2-1; 12 nucleotides align to TRBD2. Unmatched junction bases numbered 1, after V lost 3 bases and J lost 1 base. Germline CDR1 is MNHNS and CDR2 is SASEGT. CDR3 length: 16 amino acids. Written as DNA, the CDR3 is TGTGCCAGCAGTGAGACTAGCGGGGGTTCCTACAATGAGCAGTTCTTC. This encodes CASSETSGGSYNEQFF.

As DNA, the CDR3 is TGTGCCAGCAGAACGTTTACTGGGGACAGGGAAAACATTCAGTACTTC. Translating gives CASRTFTGDRENIQYF. The J gene is TRBJ2-4, the V gene TRBV21-1; TRBD1, the D gene given by the table, was not confirmed from the DNA. TRBV21-1 is noted as a pseudogene. CDR3 length: 16 amino acids.

The rearrangement links TRBV15 to TRBJ1-4; TRBD1 aligns across 7 bases. This CDR3 spans 14 amino acids. CDR1 is LNHNV and CDR2 is YYDKDF in the germline V gene (reference sequence). V was clipped by 5 bases and J by 5 bases; unmatched bases: 5. CDR3 coding DNA: TGTGCCACCAGCGTGCGACAGGGAAATGAAAAACTGTTTTTT. It translates to CATSVRQGNEKLFF.

The V gene is TRBV19, the J gene TRBJ2-4; TRBD1 matches 7 bases. The length of the CDR3 is 18 residues. Germline CDR1 and CDR2: LNHDA and SQIVND (reference sequence). V was pared by 0 bases and J by 1 base, with 9 bases of the junction left unmatched. The CDR3 DNA is TGTGCCAGTAGTATAGATGGTGAAGGGGGCATGGCCAAAAACATTCAGTACTTC. Its protein is CASSIDGEGGMAKNIQYF.

The rearrangement links TRBV4-1 to TRBJ2-2, with D possibly TRBD2 on 5 matching bases. V was shortened by 6 bases and J by 5 bases, with 13 bases between the two germline ends. Germline loops: CDR1 MGHRA, CDR2 YSYEKL. The CDR3 is 14 residues long. The CDR3 nucleotides are TGCGCCAGCAGACTCCGTTCGGGAACCGGGGAGCTGTTTTTT. It is translated as CASRLRSGTGELFF.

The V and J genes are TRBV6-5 and TRBJ2-5; maybe TRBD2 (5 bases). There are 13 residues in the CDR3. Germline V gene data show CDR1 as MNHEY and CDR2 as SVGAGI. V lost 6 bases and J 3 bases, leaving 11 bases between the germline ends. The CDR3 here is CASSVLVKETQYF. The DNA of the CDR3 is TGTGCCAGCAGCGTACTAGTAAAAGAGACCCAGTACTTC.

The chain is built from TRBV19 and TRBJ1-2, with D perhaps TRBD1 (5 bases). V was clipped by 7 bases and J by 1 base, with 19 bases between them. CDR1 is LNHDA and CDR2 is SQIVND in the germline V gene (reference sequence). The CDR3 is 16 amino acids. CDR3 loop: CASKEGAGTLNYGYTF. CDR3 DNA: TGTGCCAGTAAGGAAGGGGCAGGGACTCTTAACTATGGCTACACCTTC.

The rearrangement links TRBV9 to TRBJ2-7; TRBD2 agrees at 9 bases. The CDR3 runs to 15 residues. Germline loops: CDR1 SGDLS, CDR2 YYNGEE. Germline trimming cut 2 bases from V and 2 bases from J; bases unmatched to any gene: 5. CDR3 sequence: CASSVSSGTPYEQYF. The CDR3 nucleotides are TGTGCCAGCAGCGTTTCTAGCGGGACTCCCTACGAGCAGTACTTC.

The chain is built from TRBV2 and TRBJ1-4; D unclear. CDR3 length: 12 residues. Between the trimmed V and J ends, which lost 3 bases and 7 bases, there was a span of 6 bases. Germline V gene sequence: CDR1 SNHLY, CDR2 FYNNEI. CDR3 bases: TGTGCCAGCAGTGACCCGGGTGAAAAACTGTTTTTT. It translates to CASSDPGEKLFF.

This clone occurred once. The chain joins TRBV19 to TRBJ2-3, with 10 bases matching TRBD1. After removal of 2 bases from V and 2 bases from J, the junction contained 7 bases not matched to a gene. Germline V gene sequence: CDR1 LNHDA, CDR2 SQIVND (reference sequence). The CDR3 contains 17 residues. CDR3 DNA: TGTGCCAGTAGTATATTCCCGGACAGGGGGACCACAGATACGCAGTATTTT. This sequence encodes CASSIFPDRGTTDTQYF.

The genes are TRBV28 and TRBJ2-7; D remains unclear. Deletions cut 3 bases from V and 6 bases from J, with 6 bases between. This CDR3 has 11 amino acids. In germline, CDR1 is MDHEN, CDR2 SYDVKM. DNA of the CDR3: TGTGCCAGCAGTTTCCCGTCCGAGCAGTACTTC. Encoded protein: CASSFPSEQYF. Variable domain in full (rest from reference TRBV28 and TRBJ2-7): DVKVTQSSRYLVKRTGEKVFLECVQDMDHENMFWYRQDPGLGLRLIYFSYDVKMKEKGDIPEGYSVSREKKERFSLILESASTNQTSMYLCASSFPSEQYFGPGTRLTVT.

The chain is built from TRBV7-8 and TRBJ1-5, with 8 positions matching TRBD1. The CDR3 is 13 amino acids. CDR1 is SGHVS and CDR2 is FQNEAQ in the germline V gene. J gave up 15 bases and V 5 bases, and 12 bases lay outside the gene matches. CDR3: CASSPGEDRVRHF. CDR3 coding DNA: TGTGCCAGCAGCCCAGGGGAGGACAGGGTGAGGCATTTT.

The CDR3 nucleotides are TGTGCCAGCAGCCCCACCGGGGGGAACACTGAAGCTTTCTTT. Translation gives CASSPTGGNTEAFF. V usage is TRBV11-3 and J usage is TRBJ1-1, with D perhaps TRBD1 (5 bases). Germline V lookup: CDR1 SGHNT, CDR2 YENEEA. V was pared by 5 bases and J by 1 base, with 11 bases between. The CDR3 is made up of 14 amino acids.

This clone was recorded once. This chain connects TRBV28 to TRBJ1-2, with a weak D call TRBD1 (5 bases). Trimming shortened V by 1 base and J by 0 bases, and 18 bases separated the two germline ends. This CDR3 is 18 amino acids long. Germline CDR1 and CDR2: MDHEN and SYDVKM. The CDR3: CASSLLSGRTRSNYGYTF. CDR3 nucleotide sequence: TGTGCCAGCAGTTTATTATCGGGCAGGACAAGATCTAACTATGGCTACACCTTC.

This chain uses TRBV24-1 with TRBJ1-4, with 7 bases lining up with TRBD1. In germline, CDR1 is KGHDR, CDR2 SFDVKD. V was pared by 2 bases and J by 1 base, with 12 bases of the junction left unmatched. The CDR3 spans 19 residues. The chain's CDR3 is CATSDSTGVKLVTNEKLFF. Here the CDR3 DNA reads TGTGCCACCAGTGATTCAACAGGGGTGAAGTTAGTAACTAATGAAAAACTGTTTTTT.

This rearrangement joins TRBV7-9 to TRBJ2-1; TRBD2 aligns across 9 bases. V lost 5 bases and J lost 6; bases outside the gene matches: 2. The CDR3 consists of 13 residues. Germline V gives CDR1 SEHNR, CDR2 FQNEAQ (reference sequence). CDR3 in DNA: TGTGCCAGCAGCGGACTAGCGCTCAATGAGCAGTTCTTC. Translated: CASSGLALNEQFF.

J is TRBJ2-7 and V is TRBV12-3 or TRBV12-4, with 7 positions matching TRBD2. The CDR3 spans 13 residues. With V trimmed by 3 bases and J by 3 bases, 2 bases remained unmatched. CDR3: CASSFSGGYEQYF. DNA for the CDR3: TGTGCCAGCAGTTTTTCGGGGGGCTACGAGCAGTACTTC.

V gene TRBV3-1 (or the pseudogene TRBV3-2) combines with J gene TRBJ2-7; a possible D gene is TRBD2 (6 bases). From germline, CDR1 is LGHDT and CDR2 YNNKEL (reference sequence). Trimming removed 5 bases at V and 0 bases at J, with 11 bases between. This CDR3 spans 14 amino acids. CDR3 sequence reads: CASSEGLASYEQYF. For the CDR3, the DNA is TGTGCCAGCAGCGAGGGACTGGCCTCCTACGAGCAGTACTTC.

This chain uses TRBV19 with TRBJ2-6; the D gene is possibly TRBD2 (6 bases). Germline lookup yields CDR1 LNHDA and CDR2 SQIVND (reference sequence). This CDR3 is built from 15 residues. The V end was cut by 4 bases, the J end by 5 bases, with 12 bases between. CDR3 amino acids: CASSSLGGRANVLTF. CDR3 DNA: TGTGCCAGTAGTAGTTTGGGGGGTAGGGCCAACGTCCTGACTTTC.

J is TRBJ2-1 and V is TRBV25-1, with D possibly being TRBD2 (5 bases). This CDR3 is built from 17 residues. The germline V gene has CDR1 MGHDK and CDR2 SYGVNS. Trimming cost V 1 base and J 4 bases, with 17 bases left between them. The CDR3 spells CASSESRTGNLYNEQFF. The CDR3 DNA sequence: TGTGCCAGCAGTGAATCGAGGACTGGCAATCTTTACAATGAGCAGTTCTTC.

This rearrangement joins TRBV2 to TRBJ1-5, with D uncertain. CDR3 size: 15 residues. CDR1 SNHLY and CDR2 FYNNEI come from the germline V gene. The ends were cut back, 0 bases at V and 4 bases at J, with 10 bases in the middle. This chain's CDR3 is CASSEALRVNQPQHF. CDR3 sequence (DNA): TGTGCCAGCAGTGAAGCGCTTCGGGTAAATCAGCCCCAGCATTTT.

The chain combines TRBV10-3 with TRBJ2-2; 10 nucleotides align to TRBD1. V was pared by 0 bases and J by 0 bases, with 4 bases of the junction left unmatched. The CDR3 has 18 residues. From germline, CDR1 is ENHRY and CDR2 SYGVKD. In DNA, the CDR3 is TGTGCCATCAGTGAGTCGAGAGGGACAGGGGCGAACACCGGGGAGCTGTTTTTT. Translating it yields CAISESRGTGANTGELFF.

The genes are TRBV29-1 and TRBJ1-2; D remains ambiguous. Between the trimmed V and J ends, which lost 4 bases and 7 bases, there was a span of 7 bases. The CDR3 is 10 amino acids. Germline-derived CDR1 and CDR2 are SQVTM and ANQGSEA. In nucleotides, the CDR3 is TGCAGCGTTGGTGCGCCTGGCTACACCTTC. Translating gives CSVGAPGYTF.

In this sample, this clone turned up a few times. The chain employs TRBV6-2 or TRBV6-3 and TRBJ2-2, with D possibly TRBD2 on 6 matching bases. Trimming removed 4 bases from V and 4 bases from J, with 13 bases in between. CDR3 length equals 15 residues. Per the germline V gene, CDR1 is MNHEY and CDR2 is SVGEGT. In nucleotides, the CDR3 is TGTGCCAGCAGTTCCGGGGGAGCGGTCACCGGGGAGCTGTTTTTT. Protein product: CASSSGGAVTGELFF.

This clone was observed once. DNA for the CDR3: TGCAGTGCTAGTCGACAGGGTAGCGAGCAGTACTTC. It codes for CSASRQGSEQYF. V usage is TRBV20-1 and J usage is TRBJ2-7; 7 positions match TRBD1. The germline V gene encodes CDR1 DFQATT and CDR2 SNEGSKA (reference sequence). Trimming took 3 bases from V and 6 from J; bases not matched to a gene: 5. The CDR3 covers 12 residues.

V is TRBV9 and J is TRBJ1-4; a weak D match, TRBD1 (6 bases). Germline V gene sequence: CDR1 SGDLS, CDR2 YYNGEE. V lost 4 bases, J lost 8 bases, and 18 bases lay in between. The length of the CDR3 is 15 residues. CDR3 residues: CASSRRGGGQEKLFF. The CDR3 DNA follows: TGTGCCAGCAGCAGAAGGGGCGGGGGACAAGAAAAACTGTTTTTT.

This clone was seen a few times. The rearrangement joins TRBV19 to TRBJ2-7, with D perhaps TRBD2 (6 bases). V lost 5 bases to trimming and J lost 3 bases, with 20 bases between them. This CDR3 has 16 residues. The germline CDR1 and CDR2 sequences are LNHDA and SQIVND (reference sequence). The CDR3 here is CASSDGGLKRVYEQYF. The DNA of the CDR3 is TGTGCCAGTAGTGATGGGGGACTCAAAAGGGTCTACGAGCAGTACTTC.